This T cell receptor (beta chain) was sequenced for a study of patients and donors after allogeneic stem cell transplantation. The CDR3 contains 13 residues. Trimming took 6 bases from V and 6 from J, leaving 17 bases between them. Germline V lookup: CDR1 SQVTM, CDR2 ANQGSEA. This clonotype has only a few counts. TCRdb reprocessed the RT-PCR reads with MiXCR, giving one entry per CDR3 protein. The repertoire holds about 230,000 distinct CDR3 sequences, with 11% to 15% as singletons. The TCR was taken from a human donor who was either an allogeneic HSCT recipient or a stem cell or donor lymphocyte infusion donor (not recorded which). It is not recorded whose cells these are; they may come from a transplant donor. The sample was blood, either unsorted or a sorted T cell fraction (not recorded which). The chain couples TRBV29-1 to TRBJ1-1, with no clear D. CDR3: CSVWGSEAPEAFF. In DNA, the CDR3 is TGCAGCGTGTGGGGATCAGAGGCCCCTGAAGCTTTCTTT.